This TCR beta chain comes out of a study of CD8 T cells in Susac syndrome. From blood CD8+ and CD4+ T cells, the TCR beta chain was sequenced. TEMRA cells were FACS-enriched and CD8+ and CD4+ T cells negatively isolated. CDR3 size: 15 residues. Germline CDR1 and CDR2: SGHRS and YFSETQ. V trimming: 0 bases; J trimming: 1 base; junction bases outside the gene matches: 1. In the case of this clonotype: The antigen is unknown.

Reverse transcription of about 0.45 to 1 ug RNA used random hexamers. An immunoSEQ multiplex PCR amplified TCR beta CDR3 over 54 Vbeta and 13 Jbeta. TCRdb redid the calling of the immunoSEQ multiplex PCR reads with MiXCR, one entry per CDR3 protein. The sample holds about 210,000 distinct CDR3 sequences, about 95% seen once. Broader study findings: An acknowledgment was made by the study that its TCR sequencing and HLA analysis involved relatively few individuals.

The V gene is TRBV5-1, the J gene TRBJ2-5; the match to TRBD2 covers 9 bases. The sequence was collected from a human donor with multiple sclerosis. Sample: CD4+ T cells from PBMCs. In nucleotides, the CDR3 is TGCGCCAGCAGCTTGGTAGCGGGGGTCCAAGAGACCCAGTACTTC. Residues: CASSLVAGVQETQYF.